This TCR beta chain was obtained from a study of T cell responses to AZD1222 COVID-19 vaccine. Regarding the study as a whole: Unmutated variant regions are reportedly targeted by nearly half of spike-specific TCRs.

TCRdb's table, derived via immunoSEQ multiplex PCR, lists solely in-frame clones and lacks some. The repertoire consists of about 270,000 clones, with 90% to 95% occurring once and the leading ten covering around 0.6%. Trimming cost V 0 bases and J 3 bases, with 15 bases left between them. This CDR3 is built from 16 residues. CDR1 and CDR2 from the germline V gene are SGHNT and YYREEE (reference sequence). Concerning this clone itself: The antigen is unknown.

The chain uses TRBV5-4 and TRBJ1-1; D is possibly TRBD1 (6 bases). The starting material was peripheral blood, obtained 28 days after the second AZD1222 dose. This receptor was obtained from an adult who received the AZD1222 COVID-19 vaccine. The chain's CDR3 is CASSLGHTGFDTEAFF. The CDR3 DNA reads TGTGCCAGCAGCTTGGGTCATACAGGGTTCGACACTGAAGCTTTCTTT.